A selection of T cell receptor beta chains follows, all from one sample in a study of T cells after yellow fever vaccination. TCRdb ran MiXCR on the 5' RACE reads and lists one entry per CDR3 protein. The top ten clones hold around 1% of a sample with 230,000 or so distinct CDR3 sequences, more than 6.5% of them seen once. This sample comprised CD4+ T cells sorted from PBMCs, obtained on the day of the yellow fever booster vaccination. Receptors originate from a man aged 25-40 years who received the YFV17D yellow fever vaccine. Each CDR3 is given with its conserved first and last residue. Fields, in order: V gene, J gene, CDR3 length, clone size, D gene, CDR3 DNA, CDR3 protein. The D gene is left open where the match is weak. Clone size is not always given. Where it is, it says once, few, many or a class for expanded clones.

v_call: TRBV7-3
j_call: TRBJ2-2
cdr3_length: 14
clone_size: NA
d_call: TRBD2
cdr3_nt: TGTGCCAGCAGCTTCTCTAGCGGGGCCGGGGAGCTGTTTTTT
cdr3_aa: CASSFSSGAGELFF

v_call: TRBV3-1
j_call: TRBJ2-7
cdr3_length: 15
clone_size: few
d_call: TRBD1
cdr3_nt: TGTGCCAGCACCCCCCGACAGGGAAGGGCTTACGAGCAGTACTTC
cdr3_aa: CASTPRQGRAYEQYF

v_call: TRBV4-3
j_call: TRBJ2-1
cdr3_length: 16
clone_size: many
d_call: NA
cdr3_nt: TGCGCCAGCAGCCAAGAGGCCGCTTCTAAGGGTGGGGAGCAGTTCTTC
cdr3_aa: CASSQEAASKGGEQFF

v_call: TRBV20-1
j_call: TRBJ2-2
cdr3_length: 14
clone_size: many
d_call: NA
cdr3_nt: TGCAGTGCTCCGAACTTTGAGAACACCGGGGAGCTGTTTTTT
cdr3_aa: CSAPNFENTGELFF

v_call: TRBV7-2
j_call: TRBJ2-3
cdr3_length: 14
clone_size: many
d_call: NA
cdr3_nt: TGTGCCAGCAGGCAAAATTACAGGGAAGATACGCAGTATTTT
cdr3_aa: CASRQNYREDTQYF

v_call: TRBV6-5
j_call: TRBJ2-7
cdr3_length: 15
clone_size: many
d_call: TRBD1
cdr3_nt: TGTGCCAGCAGTTACTCTCCGGACAGGGTCGATGAGCAGTACTTC
cdr3_aa: CASSYSPDRVDEQYF

v_call: TRBV20-1
j_call: TRBJ2-2
cdr3_length: 11
clone_size: NA
d_call: NA
cdr3_nt: TGCAGTGCTAGTATACCGGGGGAGCTGTTTTTT
cdr3_aa: CSASIPGELFF

v_call: TRBV4-2
j_call: TRBJ2-1
cdr3_length: 17
clone_size: NA
d_call: TRBD2
cdr3_nt: TGTGCCAGCAGCCAAGAGAGTCTAGCGGGAGGAGGGAATGAGCAGTTCTTC
cdr3_aa: CASSQESLAGGGNEQFF

v_call: TRBV6-2/TRBV6-3
j_call: TRBJ2-7
cdr3_length: 15
clone_size: few
d_call: NA
cdr3_nt: TGTGCCAGCAGGGAGCAGGTCCAATTCTCCTACGAGCAGTACTTC
cdr3_aa: CASREQVQFSYEQYF

v_call: TRBV20-1
j_call: TRBJ1-2
cdr3_length: 13
clone_size: NA
d_call: NA
cdr3_nt: TGCAGTGCTAGAGAACGGTTCAACTATGGCTACACCTTC
cdr3_aa: CSARERFNYGYTF

v_call: TRBV6-2/TRBV6-3
j_call: TRBJ2-7
cdr3_length: 17
clone_size: many
d_call: TRBD2
cdr3_nt: TGTGCCAGCAGTTACGGGACTAGCGGGAGTGCACCCTACGAGCAGTACTTC
cdr3_aa: CASSYGTSGSAPYEQYF

v_call: TRBV18
j_call: TRBJ1-2
cdr3_length: 13
clone_size: NA
d_call: TRBD1
cdr3_nt: TGTGCCAGCTCACCGGACAGGGAGAATGGCTACACCTTC
cdr3_aa: CASSPDRENGYTF

v_call: TRBV6-2/TRBV6-3
j_call: TRBJ2-1
cdr3_length: 16
clone_size: few
d_call: NA
cdr3_nt: TGTGCCAGCAGTTACTCTAGGGGAGCCGGCTACAATGAGCAGTTCTTC
cdr3_aa: CASSYSRGAGYNEQFF

v_call: TRBV20-1
j_call: TRBJ2-7
cdr3_length: 14
clone_size: few
d_call: TRBD2
cdr3_nt: TGCAGTGCTAGGGGGACTAGCGGGAGAAACGAGCAGTACTTC
cdr3_aa: CSARGTSGRNEQYF

v_call: TRBV6-5
j_call: TRBJ1-5
cdr3_length: 14
clone_size: many
d_call: NA
cdr3_nt: TGTGCCAGCAGTTACTCTCCCGACCGTCAGCCCCAGCATTTT
cdr3_aa: CASSYSPDRQPQHF

v_call: TRBV24-1
j_call: TRBJ1-2
cdr3_length: 11
clone_size: few
d_call: NA
cdr3_nt: TGTGCCACTCGGGACTTCTATGGCTACACCTTC
cdr3_aa: CATRDFYGYTF

v_call: TRBV7-2
j_call: TRBJ1-2
cdr3_length: 14
clone_size: few
d_call: NA
cdr3_nt: TGTGCCAGCAGCCCCCCGGGGGGCTTATATGGCTACACCTTC
cdr3_aa: CASSPPGGLYGYTF

v_call: TRBV7-9
j_call: TRBJ2-7
cdr3_length: 14
clone_size: many
d_call: NA
cdr3_nt: TGTGCCAGCAGCCCCGGAGGGACAGTCTACGAGCAGTACTTC
cdr3_aa: CASSPGGTVYEQYF

v_call: TRBV30
j_call: TRBJ2-2
cdr3_length: 17
clone_size: NA
d_call: NA
cdr3_nt: TGTGCCTGGAGTGGCAACCGACTTCGAACTGACACCGGGGAGCTGTTTTTT
cdr3_aa: CAWSGNRLRTDTGELFF

v_call: TRBV7-2
j_call: TRBJ2-1
cdr3_length: 11
clone_size: NA
d_call: NA
cdr3_nt: TGTGCCAGCAGCTGGCAGGTTGAGCAGTTCTTC
cdr3_aa: CASSWQVEQFF

v_call: TRBV5-4
j_call: TRBJ2-1
cdr3_length: 15
clone_size: many
d_call: NA
cdr3_nt: TGTGCCAGCAGCTTGGAACGGGAGAGCCACAATGAGCAGTTCTTC
cdr3_aa: CASSLERESHNEQFF

v_call: TRBV27
j_call: TRBJ1-1
cdr3_length: 13
clone_size: NA
d_call: NA
cdr3_nt: TGTGCCAGCAGTTCACGACAGTCCACTGAAGCTTTCTTT
cdr3_aa: CASSSRQSTEAFF

v_call: TRBV20-1
j_call: TRBJ2-6
cdr3_length: 13
clone_size: NA
d_call: NA
cdr3_nt: TGCAGTGCTATCGGACCGCAAGCCAACGTCCTGACTTTC
cdr3_aa: CSAIGPQANVLTF

v_call: TRBV7-2
j_call: TRBJ2-1
cdr3_length: 13
clone_size: many
d_call: NA
cdr3_nt: TGTGCCAGCAGCTCACGGAAGGGGGATGAGCAGTTCTTC
cdr3_aa: CASSSRKGDEQFF

v_call: TRBV20-1
j_call: TRBJ2-1
cdr3_length: 14
clone_size: few
d_call: TRBD2
cdr3_nt: TGCAGCCACAACGGGAGGCCGTCCTACAATGAGCAGTTCTTC
cdr3_aa: CSHNGRPSYNEQFF

v_call: TRBV18
j_call: TRBJ2-1
cdr3_length: 15
clone_size: NA
d_call: TRBD1
cdr3_nt: TGTGCCAGCTCTCCGGGACAGGGGGTATACAATGAGCAGTTCTTC
cdr3_aa: CASSPGQGVYNEQFF

v_call: TRBV5-1
j_call: TRBJ2-1
cdr3_length: 14
clone_size: many
d_call: NA
cdr3_nt: TGCGCCAGCAGCTTGGGGGGCCCCTACAATGAGCAGTTCTTC
cdr3_aa: CASSLGGPYNEQFF

v_call: TRBV18
j_call: TRBJ2-1
cdr3_length: 15
clone_size: NA
d_call: NA
cdr3_nt: TGTGCCAGCTCACCATGCGTGATCTCCTACAATGAGCAGTTCTTC
cdr3_aa: CASSPCVISYNEQFF

v_call: TRBV5-1
j_call: TRBJ2-3
cdr3_length: 15
clone_size: NA
d_call: TRBD1
cdr3_nt: TGCGCCAGCAGCCCCCAACAGGGGAGCACAGATACGCAGTATTTT
cdr3_aa: CASSPQQGSTDTQYF

v_call: TRBV5-5
j_call: TRBJ1-3
cdr3_length: 12
clone_size: few
d_call: NA
cdr3_nt: TGTGCCAGCAGCTTGGAGGGAAACACCATATATTTT
cdr3_aa: CASSLEGNTIYF

v_call: TRBV20-1
j_call: TRBJ2-2
cdr3_length: 12
clone_size: few
d_call: NA
cdr3_nt: TGCAGTGCTAGTTCACATGCCGGGGAGCTGTTTTTT
cdr3_aa: CSASSHAGELFF

v_call: TRBV20-1
j_call: TRBJ2-5
cdr3_length: 13
clone_size: NA
d_call: TRBD2
cdr3_nt: TGCAGTGCCAATCTAGCGGGAGTTGAGACCCAGTACTTC
cdr3_aa: CSANLAGVETQYF

v_call: TRBV20-1
j_call: TRBJ2-7
cdr3_length: 14
clone_size: many
d_call: NA
cdr3_nt: TGCAGTGCTAGTCGTCAGGACGCCGCCTACGAGCAGTACTTC
cdr3_aa: CSASRQDAAYEQYF

v_call: TRBV28
j_call: TRBJ1-1
cdr3_length: 14
clone_size: few
d_call: NA
cdr3_nt: TGTGCCAGCAACGGGCCCCCTCTTAACACTGAAGCTTTCTTT
cdr3_aa: CASNGPPLNTEAFF

v_call: TRBV7-2
j_call: TRBJ1-4
cdr3_length: 15
clone_size: few
d_call: TRBD1
cdr3_nt: TGTGCCAGCAGCAAGGGGGCCAGACCAAATGAAAAACTGTTTTTT
cdr3_aa: CASSKGARPNEKLFF

v_call: TRBV20-1
j_call: TRBJ1-5
cdr3_length: 14
clone_size: many
d_call: TRBD1
cdr3_nt: TGCAGTGCTAGCCGGGACAGGGACAATCAGCCCCAGCATTTT
cdr3_aa: CSASRDRDNQPQHF

v_call: TRBV19
j_call: TRBJ1-5
cdr3_length: 16
clone_size: few
d_call: NA
cdr3_nt: TGTGCCAGTAGTATGGGGTCCTCTCAGTCCAGTCAGCCCCAGCATTTT
cdr3_aa: CASSMGSSQSSQPQHF

v_call: TRBV12-3/TRBV12-4
j_call: TRBJ1-6
cdr3_length: 13
clone_size: many
d_call: NA
cdr3_nt: TGTGCCAGCAGCCACGACAGAAATTCACCCCTCCACTTT
cdr3_aa: CASSHDRNSPLHF

v_call: TRBV27
j_call: TRBJ2-2
cdr3_length: 15
clone_size: few
d_call: NA
cdr3_nt: TGTGCCAGCAGTGCAGGGAGGGGCAGGGGCGGGGAGCTGTTTTTT
cdr3_aa: CASSAGRGRGGELFF

v_call: TRBV7-2
j_call: TRBJ1-6
cdr3_length: 15
clone_size: NA
d_call: NA
cdr3_nt: TGTGCCAGCAGCCTGCAGGGGACTTATAATTCACCCCTCCACTTT
cdr3_aa: CASSLQGTYNSPLHF

v_call: TRBV7-8
j_call: TRBJ1-5
cdr3_length: 15
clone_size: NA
d_call: NA
cdr3_nt: TGTGCCAGCAGCCCGGCGCCTTATAGCAATCAGCCCCAGCATTTT
cdr3_aa: CASSPAPYSNQPQHF

v_call: TRBV4-2
j_call: TRBJ2-5
cdr3_length: 17
clone_size: NA
d_call: TRBD2
cdr3_nt: TGTGCCATCAGCCAAGACGGGGGACTAGCGGGACAAGAGACCCAGTACTTC
cdr3_aa: CAISQDGGLAGQETQYF

v_call: TRBV3-1
j_call: TRBJ2-3
cdr3_length: 14
clone_size: NA
d_call: NA
cdr3_nt: TGTGCCAGCAGCCAAGTATATGGGACAGATACGCAGTATTTT
cdr3_aa: CASSQVYGTDTQYF

v_call: TRBV5-1
j_call: TRBJ2-3
cdr3_length: 13
clone_size: few
d_call: NA
cdr3_nt: TGCGCCAGCAGCGAGAGAGCGACAGATACGCAGTATTTT
cdr3_aa: CASSERATDTQYF

v_call: TRBV7-9
j_call: TRBJ2-2
cdr3_length: 13
clone_size: many
d_call: NA
cdr3_nt: TGTGCCAGCTCCCTGCCGGTCACCGGGGAGCTGTTTTTT
cdr3_aa: CASSLPVTGELFF

v_call: TRBV19
j_call: TRBJ2-7
cdr3_length: 15
clone_size: few
d_call: NA
cdr3_nt: TGTGCCAGTAGTATAGGAGGGACCACTGGCTACGAGCAGTACTTC
cdr3_aa: CASSIGGTTGYEQYF

v_call: TRBV29-1
j_call: TRBJ1-2
cdr3_length: 12
clone_size: few
d_call: TRBD1
cdr3_nt: TGCAGCGCGGGGACAGGGGATTTCGGCTACACCTTC
cdr3_aa: CSAGTGDFGYTF

v_call: TRBV6-5
j_call: TRBJ1-5
cdr3_length: 15
clone_size: NA
d_call: NA
cdr3_nt: TGTGCCAGCAGTTACGAGGGGGGGGGCAATCAGCCCCAGCATTTT
cdr3_aa: CASSYEGGGNQPQHF

v_call: TRBV6-1
j_call: TRBJ2-4
cdr3_length: 15
clone_size: many
d_call: NA
cdr3_nt: TGTGCCAGCAGGACGGACAGTCTAGCCAAAAACATTCAGTACTTC
cdr3_aa: CASRTDSLAKNIQYF